This TCR beta chain was identified during a study of T cells in Graves' hyperthyroidism and ophthalmopathy. Study-wide results and caveats: Most thyroid clonotypes expanded above 0.001 appeared in blood too.

RNA transcripts provided the source from which TCR beta CDR3 regions were amplified. HTBI primers were employed in a first-round RT-PCR of the TCR CDR3. TCRdb called the multiplex PCR reads again in MiXCR, with one record for every CDR3 protein. This table has 700,000 or so distinct CDR3 sequences, around 15% appearing once. To note about this clonotype: What it binds is not known.

Looked up from germline, CDR1 is MNHEY and CDR2 is SVGAGI. V lost 0 bases and J lost 6; bases outside the gene matches: 3. The CDR3 is 17 amino acids. Criteria for exclusion of patients were uncontrolled infection, other autoimmune disease, pregnancy or lactation. The chain is built from TRBV6-5 and TRBJ2-2, with TRBD2 matching 14 bases. Sequences were obtained from blood. The sequence was obtained from a woman aged 45-65 years with Graves' ophthalmopathy. CDR3 sequence: CASSYSTSGRAPGELFF. For the CDR3, the DNA is TGTGCCAGCAGTTACTCGACTAGCGGGAGGGCCCCCGGGGAGCTGTTTTTT.